These T cell receptor beta chains were read from a single sample in a study of cytomegalovirus exposure and HLA in healthy donors. The data were produced by immunoSEQ multiplex PCR, yet TCRdb's version contains in-frame clones alone and is incomplete. Among under 200,000 clones, 84% were seen once, and the ten largest hold approximately 2%. Sample: PBMCs. The receptors originated from a man aged 18 to 35 in good health and CMV-seronegative. Both conserved end residues are trimmed from each CDR3. Each record gives: J gene, clone size, D gene, V gene, CDR3 protein. The D gene is left open where the match is weak. Not every row has a clone size; where given, it reads once, few, many or a size class.

>TRBJ2-1|-|-|TRBV6-4
ASSVAGVEVSEQF
>TRBJ2-7|few|-|TRBV5-1
ASSPSGASYEQY
>TRBJ2-3|-|-|TRBV7-2
ASSPRGRGAGTDTQY
>TRBJ1-5|-|-|TRBV9
ASSVAGQSNQPQH
>TRBJ2-1|-|TRBD2|TRBV5-1
ASSYLAGGPEEQF
>TRBJ2-7|-|-|TRBV7-2
ASSSIGTFSTYEQY
>TRBJ2-7|-|TRBD2|TRBV5-4
ASSFTSGTSSYEQY
>TRBJ2-7|-|-|TRBV4-1
ASSSGYEQY
>TRBJ2-3|-|TRBD1|TRBV15
ATSRHRQGRGTDTQY
>TRBJ2-7|few|-|TRBV29-1
SVAKGARNSYEQY
>TRBJ2-1|-|-|TRBV9
ASSFWTASSYNEQF
>TRBJ2-7|-|-|TRBV19
ASSIGAGPLYEQY
>TRBJ2-4|-|TRBD1|TRBV5-6
ASRIQGALAKNIQY
>TRBJ1-2|-|-|TRBV2
AIPAKGQGYT
>TRBJ2-7|-|-|TRBV5-1
ASSWGGGNEQY
>TRBJ1-1|-|-|TRBV30
AWSADSGNEAF
>TRBJ1-6|-|TRBD1|TRBV7-9
ASSKDRGPLH
>TRBJ1-3|-|-|TRBV28
ASSSPSGNTIY
>TRBJ2-3|-|TRBD2|TRBV4-2
ASSQREPAGIDTQY
>TRBJ1-2|-|TRBD1|TRBV12-5
ASAPGQDNFYGYT
>TRBJ2-3|-|-|TRBV10-3
ATKARDTDTQY
>TRBJ2-1|-|TRBD1|TRBV4-1
ASSQWDRGNEQF
>TRBJ1-1|-|TRBD1|TRBV4-3
ASSQDAGGNTEAF
>TRBJ2-7|-|TRBD1|TRBV6-5
ASSGVGQLAYEQY
>TRBJ1-1|few|-|TRBV15
ATSTTVNTEAF
>TRBJ2-7|-|-|TRBV9
ASSVGSGAVSYEQY
>TRBJ2-7|few|TRBD1|TRBV6-5
ASSYMPDRGPHEQY
>TRBJ1-1|-|TRBD1|TRBV28
ASSSGQGMNTEAF
>TRBJ2-3|-|-|TRBV6-6
ASSQEVGTDTQY
>TRBJ2-2|-|TRBD1|TRBV7-9
ASSQPGTGTGELF
>TRBJ1-3|-|-|TRBV28
ASSRRDTRNTIY
>TRBJ2-1|-|TRBD1|TRBV29-1
SVGQGKQNKQGV